This T cell receptor (beta chain) was retrieved from a study of regulatory T cells in long-lasting Graves disease. Many counts were recorded for this clonotype. Time point defined: newly diagnosed GD, antithyroid drugs for less than 3 months. There was RNA extracted from PBMCs, and the TCR library was made from it. Both iRepertoire HTBI primers and Arm-PCR of CDR3 regions were used to build the TCR beta libraries. Via MiXCR, TCRdb re-called the multiplex PCR reads, giving one row per CDR3 protein. The data show over 500,000 distinct CDR3 sequences, 15% to 20% seen once. CDR3 length equals 15 residues. Trimming cost V 5 bases and J 0 bases, with 14 bases left between them. Germline V gene sequence: CDR1 SEHNR, CDR2 FQNEAQ (reference sequence). These data were also reused for a study on T cells in Graves' hyperthyroidism and ophthalmopathy.

The source material was peripheral blood mononuclear cells (PBMCs), sampled at new diagnosis, from a patient treated with antithyroid drugs. V gene TRBV7-9 combines with J gene TRBJ2-7; TRBD2 might be the D (6 bases). This receptor was obtained from a woman in her 30s with Graves disease. CDR3 nucleotides: TGTGCCAGCAGCACCTGGGTCGGGAGCTCCTACGAGCAGTACTTC. This gives the protein CASSTWVGSSYEQYF.